The 3 T cell receptor beta chains below all came from one sample that was sequenced in a study of blood T cell repertoires in COVID-19. Assay: immunoSEQ multiplex PCR; the TCRdb copy retains only in-frame clones and omits some. In the table there are some 510,000 clones, roughly 90% of which are singletons. Sample: PBMCs or T cells enriched from blood (not recorded which). These receptors were collected from a woman aged 40 to 55 who had recovered from COVID-19.

The chain joins TRBV6-5 to TRBJ2-1; TRBD2 might be the D (6 bases). The CDR3 has 15 residues. Trimming took 6 bases from V and 2 from J, leaving 14 bases between them. Per the germline V gene, CDR1 is MNHEY and CDR2 is SVGAGI. The CDR3 DNA is TGTGCCAGCAGGTCCGGGGGTAGCGCCTACAATGAGCAGTTCTTC. It encodes CASRSGGSAYNEQFF.

This chain links TRBV10-3 with TRBJ2-1; TRBD2 might be the D (6 bases). This CDR3 contains 15 residues. Trimming removed 7 bases at V and 4 bases at J, with 17 bases between. CDR1 is ENHRY, CDR2 SYGVKD, per germline. The CDR3 DNA sequence: TGTGCCATCAAAAGCGGAGGGCTAGAGTACAATGAGCAGTTCTTC. As protein: CAIKSGGLEYNEQFF.

The chain couples TRBV5-1 to TRBJ2-1; 15 positions match TRBD2. Germline V lookup: CDR1 SGHRS, CDR2 YFSETQ. This CDR3 comprises 17 residues. The V gene end was trimmed by 6 bases and the J gene end by 4 bases; junction bases not matched to a gene: 8. CDR3 in DNA: TGCGCCAGCACAACCGGCGGGACTAGCGGGGGGTACAATGAGCAGTTCTTC. Translated, it gives CASTTGGTSGGYNEQFF.